This TCR beta chain was identified during a study of CD8+ T cells in alopecia areata. Obtained from alopecia areata patients were lesional scalp punch biopsies along with peripheral blood. Following RNA extraction, reverse transcription yielded cDNA that acted as the sequencing template. Profiling relied on immunoSEQ multiplex PCR, and the TCRdb table lists in-frame clones only, not all of them. This sample has a few hundred thousand clones; under 80% occur once, and the top ten carry 1.2%. V dropped 4 bases and J dropped 7 bases, with 16 bases sitting between them. Germline-derived CDR1 and CDR2 are MNHEY and SVGAGI. This CDR3 has 14 residues.

V gene TRBV6-5 combines with J gene TRBJ1-2; no definite D call. The receptor was isolated from a human donor with alopecia areata. The starting material was CD4+ T cells sorted from blood, obtained at week 0. The CDR3 is CASSSRTAFGGYTF. DNA for the CDR3: TGTGCCAGCAGTTCGCGGACCGCTTTTGGTGGCTACACCTTC.